A selection of T cell receptor beta chains follows, all from one sample in a study of cytomegalovirus exposure and HLA in healthy donors. The table came from immunoSEQ multiplex PCR; TCRdb's copy has only in-frame clones and leaves some out. The sample consists of some 150,000 clones, approximately 90% of them appearing once. The sequencing sample was made of PBMCs. Source of these receptors: a woman aged 30 to 39 in good health and CMV-seronegative. Both conserved end residues are part of each CDR3. Fields, in order: V gene, clone size, J gene, D gene, CDR3 DNA, CDR3 protein. A D gene is named only where the DNA matches it firmly. Expanded clones get a size class; other rows say once, few or many, or leave the size out.

TRBV27	NA	TRBJ2-1	TRBD2	TGTGCCAGCAGTTATGGGGGACTAGCGGGAGGGAGCTCCTACAATGAGCAGTTCTTC	CASSYGGLAGGSSYNEQFF
TRBV6-5	NA	TRBJ2-2	TRBD2	TGTGCCAGCAGTTACGATACTAGCGGTAACACCGGGGAGCTGTTTTTT	CASSYDTSGNTGELFF
TRBV30	NA	TRBJ2-5	TRBD2	TGTGCCTGGAGTGGTCTAGCGGGAGTGGTAGAGACCCAGTACTTC	CAWSGLAGVVETQYF
TRBV7-9	NA	TRBJ1-1	TRBD1	TGTGCCAGCAGCCATGGACAGGGGAACACTGAAGCTTTCTTT	CASSHGQGNTEAFF
TRBV2	NA	TRBJ1-1	TRBD1	TGTGCCAGCAGGCCCCGGGGTCAGGGGGAGGCTGAAGCTTTCTTT	CASRPRGQGEAEAFF
TRBV4-1	NA	TRBJ2-3	NA	TGCGCCAGCAGCCAAGGGGGACTCAACCCCACAGATACGCAGTATTTT	CASSQGGLNPTDTQYF
TRBV5-1	NA	TRBJ1-4	NA	TGCGCCAGCAGCTTGGGGGCAGCTAATGAAAAACTGTTTTTT	CASSLGAANEKLFF
TRBV23-1	once	TRBJ2-7	NA	TGCGCCAGCAAAATCTTCTTAGACACTCCCTACGAGCAGTACTTC	CASKIFLDTPYEQYF
TRBV6-1	few	TRBJ2-3	NA	TGTGCCAGCAGGCTTTGGGGGGGCGGCACAGATACGCAGTATTTT	CASRLWGGGTDTQYF
TRBV2	NA	TRBJ1-1	NA	TGTGCCAGCACCCTTCGGGGGGGGCGCGGGGCTGAAGCTTTCTTT	CASTLRGGRGAEAFF
TRBV7-9	NA	TRBJ2-7	NA	TGTGCCAGCAGCTTCTCTACAGGGATGGGGGTCGAGCAGTACTTC	CASSFSTGMGVEQYF
TRBV28	NA	TRBJ2-2	NA	TGTGCCAGCAGACACCCATTTTCAGGTTTAGCCGGGGAGCTGTTTTTT	CASRHPFSGLAGELFF
TRBV27	NA	TRBJ2-7	NA	TGTGCCAGCAGTCTCAACGAGGGCTACGAGCAGTACTTC	CASSLNEGYEQYF
TRBV30	NA	TRBJ1-2	NA	TGTGCCTGGAGTGTATTAAACTATGGCTACACCTTC	CAWSVLNYGYTF
TRBV7-6	NA	TRBJ1-5	NA	TGTGCCAGCAGCCGATGGGAGAGCAATCAGCCCCAGCATTTT	CASSRWESNQPQHF
TRBV15	NA	TRBJ2-7	TRBD2	TGTGCCACCAGCAGAGATAGAGCTAGCGGGAGGGCCGAGCAGTACTTC	CATSRDRASGRAEQYF
TRBV7-9	NA	TRBJ1-1	NA	TGTGCCAGCAGCTTAGCGCTAATTGACGGGAGGAACACTGAAGCTTTCTTT	CASSLALIDGRNTEAFF
TRBV27	NA	TRBJ2-3	NA	TGTGCCAGCGCATACGGGGGCACAGATACGCAGTATTTT	CASAYGGTDTQYF
TRBV5-4	NA	TRBJ1-6	TRBD1	TGTGCCAGCAGCCTCCAGACAGGGGCGCCGAATTCACCCCTCCACTTT	CASSLQTGAPNSPLHF
TRBV19	NA	TRBJ1-6	NA	TGTGCCAGTAAAGTAGGAGGGAGTTCTAATTCACCCCTCCACTTT	CASKVGGSSNSPLHF
TRBV10-3	NA	TRBJ1-6	NA	TGTGCCATCAGGGGACTGCCTAATTCACCCCTCCACTTT	CAIRGLPNSPLHF
TRBV7-6	NA	TRBJ2-5	NA	TGTGCCAGCAGCTTAAACGACGGGCAAGAGACCCAGTACTTC	CASSLNDGQETQYF
TRBV15	NA	TRBJ2-7	TRBD1	TGTGCCACCAGCGGCCCAGGGGACAGGGGCACCTACGAGCAGTACTTC	CATSGPGDRGTYEQYF
TRBV4-3	NA	TRBJ2-2	NA	TGCGCCAGCAGCCGCAGGGAGGGGGGGGCACAGACCGGGGAGCTGTTTTTT	CASSRREGGAQTGELFF
TRBV25-1	once	TRBJ1-1	NA	TGTGCCAGCAGCGACGGCCCTTCGGGGGTCACTGAAGCTTTCTTT	CASSDGPSGVTEAFF
TRBV10-3	NA	TRBJ1-1	NA	TGTGCCATTGGGGCGACAGGAATGAACACTGAAGCTTTCTTT	CAIGATGMNTEAFF
TRBV13	NA	TRBJ2-5	TRBD2	TGTGCCAGCAGCTTAAGGTTACTAGCGGGGGGGTCTGGAGAGACCCAGTACTTC	CASSLRLLAGGSGETQYF
TRBV5-1	NA	TRBJ1-1	NA	TGCGCCAGCAGCAGGACAGTGGGCGTTGGCACTGAAGCTTTCTTT	CASSRTVGVGTEAFF